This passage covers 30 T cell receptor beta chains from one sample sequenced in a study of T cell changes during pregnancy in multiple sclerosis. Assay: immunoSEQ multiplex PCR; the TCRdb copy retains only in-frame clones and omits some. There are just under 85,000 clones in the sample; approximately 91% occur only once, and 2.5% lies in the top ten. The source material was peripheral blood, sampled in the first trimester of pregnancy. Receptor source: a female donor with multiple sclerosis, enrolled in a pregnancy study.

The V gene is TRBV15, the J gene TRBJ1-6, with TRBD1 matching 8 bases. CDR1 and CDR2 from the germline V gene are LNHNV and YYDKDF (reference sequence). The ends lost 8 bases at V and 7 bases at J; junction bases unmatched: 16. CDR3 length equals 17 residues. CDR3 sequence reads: CATVGVQGAHRNSPLHF. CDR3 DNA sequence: TGTGCCACCGTGGGGGTTCAGGGGGCGCATCGAAATTCACCCCTCCACTTT.

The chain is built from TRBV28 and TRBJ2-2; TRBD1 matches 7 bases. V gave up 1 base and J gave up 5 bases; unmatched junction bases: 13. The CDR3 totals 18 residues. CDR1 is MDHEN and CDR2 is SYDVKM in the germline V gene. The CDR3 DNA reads TGTGCCAGCAGTTTATCTCTAGGGGGCGCGCTATCAACCGGGGAGCTGTTTTTT. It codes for CASSLSLGGALSTGELFF.

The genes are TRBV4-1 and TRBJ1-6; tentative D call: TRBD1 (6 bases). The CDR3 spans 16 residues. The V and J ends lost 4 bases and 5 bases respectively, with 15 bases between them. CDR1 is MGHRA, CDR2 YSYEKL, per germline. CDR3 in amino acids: CASSLRGGDNNSPLHF. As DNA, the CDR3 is TGCGCCAGCAGCCTTAGAGGGGGGGACAATAATTCACCCCTCCACTTT.

The DNA of the CDR3 is TGTGCCAGCAGCGAAGAGGCGGTAAGGACCCAGTACTTC. Translating it yields CASSEEAVRTQYF. The V and J genes are TRBV6-5 and TRBJ2-5; D gene uncertain. CDR3 length: 13 amino acids. Trimming left V 6 bases short and J 7 bases short, with 15 bases between. The germline gives CDR1 MNHEY, CDR2 SVGAGI.

The CDR3 reads CASSHPGQQRGYTF. CDR3 DNA sequence: TGTGCCAGCAGCCATCCGGGACAACAACGGGGCTACACCTTC. This sequence joins TRBV7-9 and TRBJ1-2; D perhaps matches TRBD1 (6 bases). Per the germline V gene, CDR1 is SEHNR and CDR2 is FQNEAQ (reference sequence). This CDR3 is built from 14 residues. The germline V and J ends were trimmed by 5 bases and 8 bases, with 18 bases remaining between them.

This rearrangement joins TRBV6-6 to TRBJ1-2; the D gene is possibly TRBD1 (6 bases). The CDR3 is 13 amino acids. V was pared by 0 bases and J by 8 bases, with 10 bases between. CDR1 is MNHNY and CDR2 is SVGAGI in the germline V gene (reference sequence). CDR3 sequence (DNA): TGTGCCAGCAGTTACTCCACAGGGCGCGGCTACACCTTC. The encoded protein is CASSYSTGRGYTF.

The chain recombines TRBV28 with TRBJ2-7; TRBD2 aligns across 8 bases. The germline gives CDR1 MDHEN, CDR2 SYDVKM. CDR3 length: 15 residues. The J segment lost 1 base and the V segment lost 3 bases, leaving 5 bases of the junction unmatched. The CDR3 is CASSFRTSGSYEQYF. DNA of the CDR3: TGTGCCAGCAGTTTTCGTACTAGCGGATCCTACGAGCAGTACTTC.

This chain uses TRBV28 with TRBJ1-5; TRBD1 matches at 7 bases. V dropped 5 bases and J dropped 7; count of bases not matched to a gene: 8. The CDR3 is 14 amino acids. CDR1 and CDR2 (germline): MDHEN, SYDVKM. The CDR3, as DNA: TGTGCCAGCAGTGATACAGGGGCGCACCAGCCCCAGCATTTT. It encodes CASSDTGAHQPQHF.

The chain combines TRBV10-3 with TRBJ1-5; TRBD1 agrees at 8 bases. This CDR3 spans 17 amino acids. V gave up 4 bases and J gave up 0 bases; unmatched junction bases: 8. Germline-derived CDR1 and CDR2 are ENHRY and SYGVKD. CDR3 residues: CAISGSGGKNSNQPQHF. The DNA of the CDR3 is TGTGCCATCAGTGGGTCAGGGGGCAAAAATAGCAATCAGCCCCAGCATTTT.

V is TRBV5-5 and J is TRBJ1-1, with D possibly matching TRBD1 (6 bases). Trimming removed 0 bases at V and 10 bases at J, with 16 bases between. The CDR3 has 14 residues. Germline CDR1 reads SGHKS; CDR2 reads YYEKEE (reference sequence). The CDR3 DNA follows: TGTGCCAGCAGCTTGGAGACAGGCCAGCCCGGAGCTTTCTTT. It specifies CASSLETGQPGAFF.

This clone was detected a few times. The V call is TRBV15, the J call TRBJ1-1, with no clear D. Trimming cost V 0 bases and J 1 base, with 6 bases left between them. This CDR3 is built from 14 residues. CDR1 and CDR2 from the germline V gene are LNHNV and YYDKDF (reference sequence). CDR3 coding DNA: TGTGCCACCAGCAGAGATTTCGGGAACACTGAAGCTTTCTTT. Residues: CATSRDFGNTEAFF. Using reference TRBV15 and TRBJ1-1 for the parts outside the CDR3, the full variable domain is DAMVIQNPRYQVTQFGKPVTLSCSQTLNHNVMYWYQQKSSQAPKLLFHYYDKDFNNEADTPDNFQSRRPNTSFCFLDIRSPGLGDTAMYLCATSRDFGNTEAFFGQGTRLTVV.

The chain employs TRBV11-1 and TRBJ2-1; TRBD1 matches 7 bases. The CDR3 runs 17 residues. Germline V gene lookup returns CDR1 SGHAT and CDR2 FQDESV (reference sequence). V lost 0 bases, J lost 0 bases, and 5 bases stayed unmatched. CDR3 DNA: TGTGCCAGCAGCTTAGCTGGGACAGATATCTCCTACAATGAGCAGTTCTTC. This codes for CASSLAGTDISYNEQFF.

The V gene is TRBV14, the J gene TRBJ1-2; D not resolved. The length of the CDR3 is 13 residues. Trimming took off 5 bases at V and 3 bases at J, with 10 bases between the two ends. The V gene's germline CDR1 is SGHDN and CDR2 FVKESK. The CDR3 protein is CASSVRTDYGYTF. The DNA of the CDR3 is TGTGCCAGCAGCGTCCGAACAGACTATGGCTACACCTTC. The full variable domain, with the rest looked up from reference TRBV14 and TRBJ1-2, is EAGVTQFPSHSVIEKGQTVTLRCDPISGHDNLYWYRRVMGKEIKFLLHFVKESKQDESGMPNNRFLAERTGGTYSTLKVQPAELEDSGVYFCASSVRTDYGYTFGSGTRLTVV.

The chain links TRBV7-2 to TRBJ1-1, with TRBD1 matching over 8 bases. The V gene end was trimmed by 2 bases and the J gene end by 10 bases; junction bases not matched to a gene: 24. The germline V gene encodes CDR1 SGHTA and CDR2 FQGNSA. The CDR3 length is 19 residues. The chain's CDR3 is CASSLSPIHLFPGGEGAFF. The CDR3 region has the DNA TGTGCCAGCAGCTTATCGCCCATCCACTTATTCCCAGGGGGCGAGGGAGCTTTCTTT.

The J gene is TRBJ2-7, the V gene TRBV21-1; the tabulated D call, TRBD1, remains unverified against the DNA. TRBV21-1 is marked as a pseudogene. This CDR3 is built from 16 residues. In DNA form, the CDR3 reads TGTGCCAGCACCCACGAATGGGGGACATACAGCTACGAGCAGTACTTC. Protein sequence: CASTHEWGTYSYEQYF.

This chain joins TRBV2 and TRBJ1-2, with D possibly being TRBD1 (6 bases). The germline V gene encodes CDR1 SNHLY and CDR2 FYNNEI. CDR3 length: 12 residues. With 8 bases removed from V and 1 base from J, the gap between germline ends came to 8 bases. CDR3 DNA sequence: TGTGCCAGCCGGACAGTTAACTATGGCTACACCTTC. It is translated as CASRTVNYGYTF.

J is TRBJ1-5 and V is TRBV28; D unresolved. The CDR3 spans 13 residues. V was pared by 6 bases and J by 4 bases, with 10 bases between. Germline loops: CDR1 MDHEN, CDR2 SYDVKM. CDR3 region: CASSRLLNQPQHF. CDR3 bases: TGTGCCAGCAGCCGACTATTAAATCAGCCCCAGCATTTT.

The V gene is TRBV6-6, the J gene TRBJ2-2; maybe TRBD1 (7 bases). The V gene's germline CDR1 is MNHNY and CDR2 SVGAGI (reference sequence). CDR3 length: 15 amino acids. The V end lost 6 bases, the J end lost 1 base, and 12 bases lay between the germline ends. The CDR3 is CASRPGGRNTGELFF. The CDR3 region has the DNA TGTGCCAGCAGGCCAGGGGGGAGGAACACCGGGGAGCTGTTTTTT.

The CDR3 bases are TGCAGCGTGGGGACTAGCTGGGAGACCCAGTACTTC. This codes for CSVGTSWETQYF. The V gene is TRBV29-1, the J gene TRBJ2-5; 9 bases align to TRBD2. J gave up 5 bases and V 6 bases, and 4 bases lay outside the gene matches. Germline V lookup: CDR1 SQVTM, CDR2 ANQGSEA. The CDR3 sequence is 12 residues long.

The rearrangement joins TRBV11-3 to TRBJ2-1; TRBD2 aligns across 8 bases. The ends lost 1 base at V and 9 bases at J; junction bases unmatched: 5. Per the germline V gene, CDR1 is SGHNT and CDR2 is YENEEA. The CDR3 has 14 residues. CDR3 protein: CASSLAGGPIEQFF. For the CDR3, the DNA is TGTGCCAGCAGCTTAGCGGGGGGGCCTATTGAGCAGTTCTTC.

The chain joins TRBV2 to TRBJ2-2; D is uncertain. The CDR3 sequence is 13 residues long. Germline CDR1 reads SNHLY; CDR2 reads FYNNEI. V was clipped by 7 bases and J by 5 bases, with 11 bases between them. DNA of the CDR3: TGTGCCAGCACGCAACACCGTACCGGGGAGCTGTTTTTT. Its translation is CASTQHRTGELFF.

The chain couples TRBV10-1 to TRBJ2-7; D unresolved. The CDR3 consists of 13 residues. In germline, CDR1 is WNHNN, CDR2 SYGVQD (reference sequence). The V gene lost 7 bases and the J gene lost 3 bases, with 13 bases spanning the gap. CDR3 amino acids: CASKFRSYYEQYF. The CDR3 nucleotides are TGCGCCAGCAAGTTTAGGAGTTACTACGAGCAGTACTTC.

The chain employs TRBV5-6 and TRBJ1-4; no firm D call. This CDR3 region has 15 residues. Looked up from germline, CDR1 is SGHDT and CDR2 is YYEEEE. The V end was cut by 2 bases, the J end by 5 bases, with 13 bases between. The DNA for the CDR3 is TGTGCCAGCAGCTTTCTCACAACGACAAATGAAAAACTGTTTTTT. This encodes CASSFLTTTNEKLFF.

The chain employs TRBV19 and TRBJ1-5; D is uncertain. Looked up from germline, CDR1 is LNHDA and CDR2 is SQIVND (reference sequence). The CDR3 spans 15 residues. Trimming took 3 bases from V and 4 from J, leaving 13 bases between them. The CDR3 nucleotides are TGTGCCAGTAGTATGGTTTTGAGGGCAAATCAGCCCCAGCATTTT. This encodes CASSMVLRANQPQHF.

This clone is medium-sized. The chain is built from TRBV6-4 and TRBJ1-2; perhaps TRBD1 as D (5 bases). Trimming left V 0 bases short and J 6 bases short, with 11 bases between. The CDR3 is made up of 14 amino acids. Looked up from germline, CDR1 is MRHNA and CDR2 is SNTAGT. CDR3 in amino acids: CASSDSGEGNGYTF. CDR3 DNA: TGTGCCAGCAGTGACTCGGGGGAGGGGAATGGCTACACCTTC.

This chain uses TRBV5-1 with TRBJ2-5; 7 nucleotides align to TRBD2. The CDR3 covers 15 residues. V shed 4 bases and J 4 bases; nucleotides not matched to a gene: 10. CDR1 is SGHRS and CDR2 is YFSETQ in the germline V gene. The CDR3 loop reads CASSPSSGGGETQYF. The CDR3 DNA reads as TGCGCCAGCAGCCCCAGCTCTGGCGGGGGAGAGACCCAGTACTTC.

This CDR3 is CASSSNYEQYF. The CDR3 DNA reads as TGTGCCAGCTCATCAAACTACGAGCAGTACTTC. This chain connects TRBV18 to TRBJ2-7, with D uncertain. The CDR3 is 11 amino acids. In germline, CDR1 is KGHSH, CDR2 LQKENI. The V and J ends lost 5 bases and 3 bases respectively, with 5 bases between them.

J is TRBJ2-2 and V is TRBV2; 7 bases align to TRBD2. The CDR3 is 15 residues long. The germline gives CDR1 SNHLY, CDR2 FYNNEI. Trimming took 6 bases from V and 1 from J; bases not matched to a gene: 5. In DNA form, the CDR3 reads TGTGCCAGCAGACGGGAGGCCTTGAACACCGGGGAGCTGTTTTTT. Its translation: CASRREALNTGELFF.

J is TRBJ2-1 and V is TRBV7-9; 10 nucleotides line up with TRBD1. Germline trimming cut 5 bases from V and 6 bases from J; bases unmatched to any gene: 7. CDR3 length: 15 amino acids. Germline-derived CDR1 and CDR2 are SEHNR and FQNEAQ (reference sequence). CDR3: CASSLGTGEFNEQFF. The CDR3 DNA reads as TGTGCCAGCAGCCTTGGGACAGGGGAGTTCAATGAGCAGTTCTTC.

The CDR3 protein is CASSLSLGNTYEQYF. The CDR3, as DNA: TGTGCCAGCAGCTTATCCCTGGGCAATACCTACGAGCAGTACTTC. The rearrangement links TRBV7-2 to TRBJ2-7; D gene unclear. This CDR3 is 15 amino acids long. Per the germline V gene, CDR1 is SGHTA and CDR2 is FQGNSA. V shed 2 bases and J shed 2 bases, with 13 bases lying between them. Filled out from reference TRBV7-2 and TRBJ2-7, the complete variable domain reads GAGVSQSPSNKVTEKGKDVELRCDPISGHTALYWYRQSLGQGLEFLIYFQGNSAPDKSGLPSDRFSAERTGGSVSTLTIQRTQQEDSAVYLCASSLSLGNTYEQYFGPGTRLTVT.